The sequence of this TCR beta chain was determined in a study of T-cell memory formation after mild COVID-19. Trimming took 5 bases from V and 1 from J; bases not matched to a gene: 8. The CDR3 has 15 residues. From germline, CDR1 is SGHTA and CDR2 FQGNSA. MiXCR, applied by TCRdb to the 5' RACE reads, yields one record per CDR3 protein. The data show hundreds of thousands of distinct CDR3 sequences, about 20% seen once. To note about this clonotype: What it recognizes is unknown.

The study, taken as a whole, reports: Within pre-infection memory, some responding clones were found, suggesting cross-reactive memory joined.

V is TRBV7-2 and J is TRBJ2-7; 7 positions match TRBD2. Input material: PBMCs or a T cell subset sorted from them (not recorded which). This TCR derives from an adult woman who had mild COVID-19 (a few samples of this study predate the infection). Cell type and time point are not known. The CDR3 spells CASSAGTKSSYEQYF. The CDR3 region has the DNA TGTGCCAGCAGCGCCGGGACTAAAAGTTCCTACGAGCAGTACTTC.